Listed below are T cell receptor beta chains from one sample, sequenced in a study of cytomegalovirus exposure and HLA in healthy donors. Sequencing was performed with immunoSEQ multiplex PCR; in TCRdb, only in-frame clones are kept and a portion is missing. Of approximately 150,000 clones listed, roughly 80% are singletons. Sequenced material: PBMCs. The source is a woman between 50 and 59 years old in good health and CMV-seronegative. Both conserved end residues are trimmed from each CDR3. Not every row has a clone size; where given, it reads once, few, many or a size class.

j_gene | abundance | len | v_gene | CDR3aa
TRBJ2-1 | few | 11 | TRBV29-1 | SVEASRLDEQF
TRBJ2-2 | . | 12 | TRBV5-4 | ASGRGQLTGELF
TRBJ2-7 | . | 14 | TRBV7-8 | ASSFGNRLAGDEQY
TRBJ2-7 | . | 12 | TRBV15 | ATRPLGGYYEQY
TRBJ2-3 | . | 14 | TRBV7-3 | ASSSGQGSSTDTQY
TRBJ2-7 | . | 12 | TRBV16 | ASSRQHLMNEQY
TRBJ1-1 | . | 13 | TRBV6-5 | ASSYSAGVRTEAF
TRBJ1-6 | . | 12 | TRBV7-9 | ASSLQNYNSPLH
TRBJ2-3 | once | 12 | TRBV27 | ASSLSRLTDTQY
TRBJ2-1 | . | 13 | TRBV7-2 | ASTLGRGPYNEQF
TRBJ2-7 | . | 12 | TRBV2 | ASSGTSGNYEQY
TRBJ1-1 | . | 13 | TRBV9 | ASSVDHSYNTEAF
TRBJ2-2 | . | 13 | TRBV5-5 | ASRPGAIDTGELF
TRBJ1-1 | once | 12 | TRBV2 | ASRAGTHRAEAF
TRBJ1-1 | . | 14 | TRBV28 | ASSLGGRGGRTEAF
TRBJ1-1 | . | 16 | TRBV19 | ASSIKPKTGSGNTEAF
TRBJ2-7 | . | 9 | TRBV6-5 | ASRSGYEQY
TRBJ2-7 | . | 11 | TRBV11-2 | ASSRQGIHEQY
TRBJ1-1 | . | 11 | TRBV2 | ASRQGLNTEAF
TRBJ1-6 | . | 12 | TRBV5-1 | ASTSRWGESPLH
TRBJ2-7 | . | 10 | TRBV21-1 | ASSPRLYEQY
TRBJ2-7 | . | 13 | TRBV15 | ATSRGASGSYEQY
TRBJ2-1 | few | 17 | TRBV10-3 | AISEGLAGAIGVYNEQF
TRBJ2-3 | once | 12 | TRBV2 | ASSRGLSTDTQY
TRBJ2-4 | . | 12 | TRBV9 | ASSVGGGKNIQY
TRBJ2-2 | . | 14 | TRBV18 | ASSYDRATNTGELF
TRBJ2-3 | . | 11 | TRBV19 | ASSIAASDTQY
TRBJ1-6 | . | 12 | TRBV5-1 | ASSLSPGNSPLH
TRBJ2-1 | once | 10 | TRBV30 | AWRAGGNEQF
TRBJ1-3 | . | 12 | TRBV28 | ASSLKTGGNTIY
TRBJ2-3 | . | 15 | TRBV4-1 | ASSQEKLAGAGDTQY
TRBJ2-3 | once | 14 | TRBV28 | ASSFRPPANTDTQY
TRBJ2-7 | . | 13 | TRBV25-1 | ASSEWDRQGDEQY
TRBJ1-1 | . | 9 | TRBV23-1 | ASTYRVGAF
TRBJ1-5 | . | 13 | TRBV19 | ASSSSGTGDQPQH
TRBJ1-3 | . | 13 | TRBV28 | ASNLRGRGGNTIY
TRBJ2-3 | . | 14 | TRBV18 | ASSPLAGGGTDTQY
TRBJ2-5 | . | 11 | TRBV28 | ASSRQGTETQY
TRBJ1-5 | . | 11 | TRBV6-1 | AGGQGGNQPQH
TRBJ1-2 | . | 11 | TRBV29-1 | SVQRTEIYGYT
TRBJ2-7 | . | 12 | TRBV10-2 | ASRESGKGDEQY
TRBJ2-4 | once | 12 | TRBV2 | ASRQGGATDIQY
TRBJ2-1 | . | 14 | TRBV11-2 | ASSDQTSGTSGGQF
TRBJ2-2 | once | 9 | TRBV6-6 | ASSRDGELF
TRBJ2-1 | . | 13 | TRBV25-1 | ASRVSGGTYNEQF
TRBJ1-2 | . | 15 | TRBV19 | ASSIGVVAAPNYGYT